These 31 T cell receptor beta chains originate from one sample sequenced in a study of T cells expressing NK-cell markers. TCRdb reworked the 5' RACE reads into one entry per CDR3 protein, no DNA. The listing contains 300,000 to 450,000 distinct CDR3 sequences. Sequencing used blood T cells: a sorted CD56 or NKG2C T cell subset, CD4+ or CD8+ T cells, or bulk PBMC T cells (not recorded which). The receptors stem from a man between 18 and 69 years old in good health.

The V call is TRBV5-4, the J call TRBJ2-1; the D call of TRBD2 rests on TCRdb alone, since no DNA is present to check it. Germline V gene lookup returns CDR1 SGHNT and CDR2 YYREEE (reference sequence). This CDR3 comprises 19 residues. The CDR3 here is CASSLRLAGGTYSYNEQFF.

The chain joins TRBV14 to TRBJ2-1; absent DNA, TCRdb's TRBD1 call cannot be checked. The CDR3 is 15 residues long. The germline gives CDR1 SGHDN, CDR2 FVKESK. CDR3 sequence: CASSQMTGGFNEQFF.

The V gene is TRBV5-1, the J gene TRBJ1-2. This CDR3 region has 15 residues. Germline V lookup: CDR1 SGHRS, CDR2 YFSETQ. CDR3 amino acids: CASTPDGREGDGYTF.

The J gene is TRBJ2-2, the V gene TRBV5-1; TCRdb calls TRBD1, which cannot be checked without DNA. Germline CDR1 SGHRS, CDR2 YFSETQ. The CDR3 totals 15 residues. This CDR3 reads CASRQQGASAGELFF.

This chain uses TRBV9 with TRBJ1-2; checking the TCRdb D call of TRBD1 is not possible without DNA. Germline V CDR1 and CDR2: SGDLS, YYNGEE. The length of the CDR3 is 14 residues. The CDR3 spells CASSARTGLYGYTF.

CDR3 protein: CASSSLNGGHGTRYNEQFF. The rearrangement links TRBV7-8 to TRBJ2-1; the TCRdb call, TRBD1, lacks DNA for checking. Germline CDR1 and CDR2: SGHVS and FQNEAQ. The CDR3 contains 19 residues.

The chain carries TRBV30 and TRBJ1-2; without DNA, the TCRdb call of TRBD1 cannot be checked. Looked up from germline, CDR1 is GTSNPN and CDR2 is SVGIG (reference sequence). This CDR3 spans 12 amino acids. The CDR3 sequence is CAWQGRRYGYTF. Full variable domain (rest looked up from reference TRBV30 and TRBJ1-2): SQTIHQWPATLVQPVGSPLSLECTVEGTSNPNLYWYRQAAGRGLQLLFYSVGIGQISSEVPQNLSASRPQDRQFILSSKKLLLSDSGFYLCAWQGRRYGYTFGSGTRLTVV.

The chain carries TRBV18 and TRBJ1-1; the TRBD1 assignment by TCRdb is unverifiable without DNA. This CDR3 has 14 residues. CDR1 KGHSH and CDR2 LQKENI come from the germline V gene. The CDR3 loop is CASSLGTGNTEAFF.

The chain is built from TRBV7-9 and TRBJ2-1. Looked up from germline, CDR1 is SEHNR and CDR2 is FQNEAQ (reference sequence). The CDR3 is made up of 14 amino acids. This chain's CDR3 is CASPRGRPSNEQFF. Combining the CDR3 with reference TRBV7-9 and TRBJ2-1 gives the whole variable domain DTGVSQNPRHKITKRGQNVTFRCDPISEHNRLYWYRQTLGQGPEFLTYFQNEAQLEKSRLLSDRFSAERPKGSFSTLEIQRTEQGDSAMYLCASPRGRPSNEQFFGPGTRLTVL.

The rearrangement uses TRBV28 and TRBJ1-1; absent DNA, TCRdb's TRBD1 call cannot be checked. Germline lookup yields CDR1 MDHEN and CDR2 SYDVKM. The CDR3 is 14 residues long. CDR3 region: CASSRSPGQLEAFF.

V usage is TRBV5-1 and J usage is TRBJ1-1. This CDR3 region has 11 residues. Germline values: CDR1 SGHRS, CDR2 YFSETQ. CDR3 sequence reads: CASSLSGVAFF.

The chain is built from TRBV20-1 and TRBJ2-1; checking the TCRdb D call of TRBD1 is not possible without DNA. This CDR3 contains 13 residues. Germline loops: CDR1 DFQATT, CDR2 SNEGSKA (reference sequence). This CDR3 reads CSGKGGGVREQFF.

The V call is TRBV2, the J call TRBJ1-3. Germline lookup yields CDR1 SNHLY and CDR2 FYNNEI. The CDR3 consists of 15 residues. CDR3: CASSGTELSGNTIYF.

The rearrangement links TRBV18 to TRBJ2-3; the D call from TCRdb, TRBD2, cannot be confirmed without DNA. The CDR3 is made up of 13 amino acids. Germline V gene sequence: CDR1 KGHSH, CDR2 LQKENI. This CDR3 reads CASSTEGPDTQYF.

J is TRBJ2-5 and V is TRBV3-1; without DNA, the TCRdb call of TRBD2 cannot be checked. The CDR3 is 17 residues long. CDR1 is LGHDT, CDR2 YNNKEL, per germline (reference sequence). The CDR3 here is CASSHIAGGPSGETQYF.

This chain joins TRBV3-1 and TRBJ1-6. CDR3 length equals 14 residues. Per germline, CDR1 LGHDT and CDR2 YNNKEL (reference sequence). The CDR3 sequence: CASSQGRGNVPLHF. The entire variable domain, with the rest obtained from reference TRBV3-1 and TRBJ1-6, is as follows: DTAVSQTPKYLVTQMGNDKSIKCEQNLGHDTMYWYKQDSKKFLKIMFSYNNKELIINETVPNRFSPKSPDKAHLNLHINSLELGDSAVYFCASSQGRGNVPLHFGNGTRLTVT.

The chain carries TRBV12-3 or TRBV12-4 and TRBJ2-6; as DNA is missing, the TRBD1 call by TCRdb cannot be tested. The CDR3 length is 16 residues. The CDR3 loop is CASSWDRVSGANVLTF.

CDR3: CASSELRYQGGELFF. This chain links TRBV2 with TRBJ2-2; TCRdb outputs TRBD1, but without DNA this stays unchecked. This CDR3 has 15 residues. Germline lookup yields CDR1 SNHLY and CDR2 FYNNEI.

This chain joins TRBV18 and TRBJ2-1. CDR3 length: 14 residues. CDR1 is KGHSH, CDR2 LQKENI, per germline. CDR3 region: CASSPTTGDNEQFF.

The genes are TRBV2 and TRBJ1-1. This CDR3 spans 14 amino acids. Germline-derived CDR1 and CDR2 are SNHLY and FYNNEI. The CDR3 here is CASTRRGGTTEAFF.

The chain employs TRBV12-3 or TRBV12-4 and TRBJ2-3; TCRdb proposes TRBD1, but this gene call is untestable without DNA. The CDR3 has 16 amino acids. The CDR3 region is CASSGDLQTRTDTQYF.

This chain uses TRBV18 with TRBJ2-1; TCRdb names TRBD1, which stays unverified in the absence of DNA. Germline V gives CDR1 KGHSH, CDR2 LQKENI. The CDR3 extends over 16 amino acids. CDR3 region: CASSPRNRGDNNEQFF.

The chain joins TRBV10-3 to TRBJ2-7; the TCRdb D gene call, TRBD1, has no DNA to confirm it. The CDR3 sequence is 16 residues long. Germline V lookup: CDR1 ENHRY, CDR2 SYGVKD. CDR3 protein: CAISESPRQGSLEQYF.

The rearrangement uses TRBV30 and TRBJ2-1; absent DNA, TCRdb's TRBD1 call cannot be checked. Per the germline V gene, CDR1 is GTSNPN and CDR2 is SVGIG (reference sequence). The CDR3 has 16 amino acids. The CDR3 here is CAWRPTGTGLNNEQFF. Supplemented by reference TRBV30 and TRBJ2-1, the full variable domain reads SQTIHQWPATLVQPVGSPLSLECTVEGTSNPNLYWYRQAAGRGLQLLFYSVGIGQISSEVPQNLSASRPQDRQFILSSKKLLLSDSGFYLCAWRPTGTGLNNEQFFGPGTRLTVL.

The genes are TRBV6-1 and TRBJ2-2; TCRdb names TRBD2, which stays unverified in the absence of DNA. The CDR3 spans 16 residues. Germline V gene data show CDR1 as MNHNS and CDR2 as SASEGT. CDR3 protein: CASRDTRGGRAGELFF.

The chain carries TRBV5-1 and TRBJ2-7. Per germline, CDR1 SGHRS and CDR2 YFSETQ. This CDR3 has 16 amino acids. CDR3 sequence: CASSWGLISGSYEQYF.

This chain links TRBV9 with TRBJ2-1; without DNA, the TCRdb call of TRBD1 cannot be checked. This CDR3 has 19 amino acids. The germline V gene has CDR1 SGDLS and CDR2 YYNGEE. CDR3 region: CASSPGQGKIGRSYNEQFF.

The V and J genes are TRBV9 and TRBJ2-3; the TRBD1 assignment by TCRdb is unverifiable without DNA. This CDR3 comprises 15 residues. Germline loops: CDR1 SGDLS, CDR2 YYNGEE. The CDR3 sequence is CASSVSGGVSDTQYF.

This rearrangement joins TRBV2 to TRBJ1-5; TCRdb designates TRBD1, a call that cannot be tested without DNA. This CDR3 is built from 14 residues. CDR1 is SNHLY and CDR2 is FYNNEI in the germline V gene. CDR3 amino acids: CASRKGGSNQPQHF.

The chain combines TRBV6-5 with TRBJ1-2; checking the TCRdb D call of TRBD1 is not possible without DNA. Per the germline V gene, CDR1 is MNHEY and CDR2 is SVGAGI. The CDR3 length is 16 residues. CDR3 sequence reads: CASRPKRGHHNYGYTF.

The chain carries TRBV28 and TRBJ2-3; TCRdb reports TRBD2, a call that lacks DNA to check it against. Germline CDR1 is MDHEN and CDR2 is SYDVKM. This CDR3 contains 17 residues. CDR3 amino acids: CASSFPAGGLNTDTQYF.